This T cell receptor (beta chain) derives from a study of tumor-infiltrating lymphocytes in primary liver carcinoma (dated by TCRdb to the late 2010s). A note on the overall study: Between late 2015 and March 2016, roughly five patients in China with histopathologically diagnosed primary liver carcinoma had their tumors surgically resected. Of the five patients, three men and two women aged 30 to 69 years, four had hepatocellular carcinoma and one had combined HCC and intrahepatic cholangiocarcinoma. Tumors of the five patients were stage T1-T3 N0M0 with maximum diameters of roughly 4 to 10 cm. Samples yielded roughly 3.5 to 8 million productive TCRbeta reads; read depth did not differ significantly between tissue types. TCRbeta repertoire sequencing, expression microarrays and whole-exome sequencing were combined in the study across five regions of each liver tumor, with adjacent normal tissue and blood also included. A total of about 35 specimens from 5 patients underwent TCRbeta repertoire sequencing, comprising 25 or so tumor regions, 5 adjacent noncancerous liver tissues and 5 peripheral blood samples. Technical replicate repertoires showed high reproducibility, with mean shared-clone rates about 0.91 and correlation coefficients above 0.95.

This clonotype showed up just a few times. The clone's antigen remains unknown. No per-base quality is available; no much larger clone lies one base away. Blood RNA was extracted from unsorted whole blood with TRIzol reagent; germline DNA came from the DNeasy Blood & Tissue kit. At the time of sampling, the patients had chronic HBV infection and had not received any treatment. About 4 milliliters of peripheral blood were collected into K2EDTA tubes before surgery. Results the study describes overall, beyond this receptor: Only the TCR beta chain was sequenced, which likely underestimates true repertoire diversity because unpaired alpha chains were not captured. The study included only 4 to 6 patients, and the authors note findings should be validated in a larger study. Comparison of CD4+ and CD8+ T cell repertoires was precluded by the use of bulk unsorted samples. Consistent with antigen-driven expansion, pairs of tumor regions showed higher repertoire overlap (mean roughly 35%) than either tumor-adjacent pairs (about 17%) or tumor-blood pairs (about 14%). Compared with blood, tumors had a significantly larger share of the repertoire taken up by the top 250 clones (p = 0.039).

A constant-region primer and ProtoScript II reverse transcriptase were used to reverse-transcribe TCRbeta-specific cDNA from about 0.55 ug total RNA. Construction of the TCRbeta libraries relied on three nested rounds of multiplex PCR, following a slightly modified ARM-PCR procedure. Each of the first two PCR rounds ran for roughly 9 cycles using multiplex TRBV1-TRBV30 forward primers together with a Cbeta reverse primer. Sample barcodes and Illumina adapters were added in a final 25-cycle PCR with Deep VentR polymerase. Amplicons of 200-500 bp were gel-purified with a QIAquick gel extraction kit before sequencing. An Illumina HiSeq 2500 was used to sequence the TCRbeta amplicons with 250-bp paired-end reads. Per the authors' processing: Quality trimming of reads was performed with Trimmomatic v0.33, and paired reads were merged with FLASH v1.2.11 so that full CDR3 sequences could be recovered. V, D and J germline segments were assigned to the rearranged TCRbeta sequences using MiGEC v1.2.1b. Clonotype statistics and Shannon-Wiener diversity indices were computed with VDJtools v1.0.0. To reduce sampling bias, subsequent analyses other than the diversity analysis used only the 250 most abundant clonotypes in each sample. The public reads were reanalyzed by TCRdb: fastp trimming at Q25, MiXCR alignment, in-frame beta chains only. Every distinct CDR3 protein forms one entry, paired with its most common genes and DNA. These V and J calls originate from TCRdb's pipeline instead of the authors' own analysis. Present in this sample are 300,000 to 400,000 distinct CDR3 sequences, less than 75% of which were seen just once. The ten largest clones take up about 6% of the sample.

V is pared back by 6 bases and J by 4 bases, with 15 bases lying between the germline termini. The CDR3 runs 14 residues from the cysteine to the phenylalanine. Only the CDR3 DNA is retained, 42 bases long and in frame from the first base. CDR1 and CDR2 were assigned from the germline V gene as MDHEN and SYDVKM. The sequence was collected from a man aged 40-49 years with primary liver carcinoma and hepatitis B virus infection. Sequencing was done on a sample of peripheral blood. Here the chain combines TRBV28 and TRBJ1-2; the D gene is unclear. The DNA reads as follows: TGTGCCAGCAGCCGAGGCGGCAGGACCTATGGCTACACCTTC. This encodes CASSRGGRTYGYTF.